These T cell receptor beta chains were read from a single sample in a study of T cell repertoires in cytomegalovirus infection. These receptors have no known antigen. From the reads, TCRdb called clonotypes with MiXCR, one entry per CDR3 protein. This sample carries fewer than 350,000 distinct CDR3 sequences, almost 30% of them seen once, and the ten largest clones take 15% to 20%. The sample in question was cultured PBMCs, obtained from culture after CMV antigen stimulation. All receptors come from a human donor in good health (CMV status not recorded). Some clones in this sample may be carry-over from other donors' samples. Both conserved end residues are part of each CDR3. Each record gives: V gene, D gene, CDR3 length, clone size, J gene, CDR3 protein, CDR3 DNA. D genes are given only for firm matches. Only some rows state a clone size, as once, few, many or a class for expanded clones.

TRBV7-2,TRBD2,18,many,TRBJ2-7,CASSLAPRLAGGPGEQYF,TGTGCCAGCAGCTTAGCCCCCCGACTAGCGGGAGGGCCGGGGGAGCAGTACTTC
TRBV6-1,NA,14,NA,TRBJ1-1,CASRGAQEGTEAFF,TGTGCCAGCAGGGGGGCACAAGAGGGGACTGAAGCTTTCTTT
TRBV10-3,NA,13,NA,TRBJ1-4,CAISLDGNEKLFF,TGTGCCATCAGCCTTGACGGGAATGAAAAACTGTTTTTT
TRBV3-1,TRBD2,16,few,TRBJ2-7,CASSPGLAGGSYEQYF,TGTGCCAGCAGCCCGGGACTAGCGGGAGGGAGCTACGAGCAGTACTTC
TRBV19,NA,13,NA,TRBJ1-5,CASGDTRNQPQHF,TGTGCCAGTGGGGACACCCGCAATCAGCCCCAGCATTTT
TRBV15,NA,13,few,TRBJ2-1,CATRDGRYNEQFF,TGTGCCACCCGAGACGGGCGGTACAATGAGCAGTTCTTC
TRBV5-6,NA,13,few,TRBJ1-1,CASSLPANTEAFF,TGTGCCAGCAGCTTACCAGCCAACACTGAAGCTTTCTTT
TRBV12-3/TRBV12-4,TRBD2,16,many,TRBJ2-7,CASRPGLAGGHYEQYF,TGTGCCAGCAGACCGGGACTAGCGGGGGGTCATTACGAGCAGTACTTC
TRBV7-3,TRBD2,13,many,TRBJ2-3,CASSDGTTDTQYF,TGTGCCAGCAGCGATGGGACTACCGATACGCAGTATTTT
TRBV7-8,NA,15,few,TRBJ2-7,CASSTRAGGPYEQYF,TGTGCCAGCAGCACACGGGCCGGGGGACCCTACGAGCAGTACTTC
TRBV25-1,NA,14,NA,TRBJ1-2,CASSVAGYAYGYTF,TGTGCCAGCAGTGTAGCAGGGTACGCCTATGGCTACACCTTC
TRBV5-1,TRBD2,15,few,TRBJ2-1,CASSPSNPGGNEQFF,TGCGCCAGCAGCCCATCGAACCCGGGGGGGAATGAGCAGTTCTTC
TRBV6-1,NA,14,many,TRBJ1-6,CASRGTFRNSPLHF,TGTGCCAGCAGGGGGACATTTAGGAATTCACCCCTCCACTTT
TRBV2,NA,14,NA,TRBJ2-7,CASSEDLRASEQYF,TGTGCCAGCAGTGAAGATCTGCGTGCGAGCGAGCAGTACTTC
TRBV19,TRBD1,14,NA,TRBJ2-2,CASTGTGVPGELFF,TGTGCCAGTACCGGGACAGGGGTACCGGGGGAGCTGTTTTTT
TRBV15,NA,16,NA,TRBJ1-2,CATSRDKAGQDYGYTF,TGTGCCACCAGCAGAGATAAGGCAGGGCAAGACTATGGCTACACCTTC
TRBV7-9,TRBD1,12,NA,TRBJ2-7,CASSLPGGEQYF,TGTGCCAGCAGCTTACCAGGGGGCGAGCAGTACTTC
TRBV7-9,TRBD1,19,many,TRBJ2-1,CAISDPGQGPRSSYNEQFF,TGTGCCATCTCCGACCCGGGACAGGGGCCGAGGAGCTCCTACAATGAGCAGTTCTTC
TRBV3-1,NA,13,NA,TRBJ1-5,CASSQEVGTTQHF,TGTGCCAGCAGCCAAGAAGTAGGGACGACCCAGCATTTT
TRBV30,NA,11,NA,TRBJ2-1,CAWSVLNEQFF,TGTGCCTGGAGTGTACTCAATGAGCAGTTCTTC
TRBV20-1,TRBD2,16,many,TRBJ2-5,CSARLRASGMKETQYF,TGCAGTGCTAGATTACGGGCTAGCGGAATGAAAGAGACCCAGTACTTC
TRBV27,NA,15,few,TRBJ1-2,CASSLSRTPSYGYTF,TGTGCCAGCAGTTTATCGAGGACACCCTCCTATGGCTACACCTTC
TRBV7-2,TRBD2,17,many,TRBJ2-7,CASSLQGTSGGLGEQYF,TGTGCCAGCAGCTTACAGGGGACTAGCGGGGGTCTAGGGGAGCAGTACTTC
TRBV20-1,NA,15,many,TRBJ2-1,CSARARNALQHEQFF,TGCAGTGCTAGAGCGAGGAACGCCCTCCAGCATGAGCAGTTCTTC
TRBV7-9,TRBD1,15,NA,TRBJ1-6,CASSPRQGGNSPLHF,TGTGCCAGCAGCCCCCGACAGGGCGGTAATTCACCCCTCCACTTT
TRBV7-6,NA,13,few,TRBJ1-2,CASSLHGLSGYTF,TGTGCCAGCAGCCTCCATGGTCTCAGTGGCTACACCTTC
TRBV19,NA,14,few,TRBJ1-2,CASTPSTGSSGYTF,TGTGCCAGTACACCGTCGACAGGTTCGTCTGGCTACACCTTC
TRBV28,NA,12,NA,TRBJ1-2,CASSFKGYGYTF,TGTGCCAGCAGTTTTAAAGGCTATGGCTACACCTTC
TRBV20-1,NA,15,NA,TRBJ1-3,CSANRRFKSGNTIYF,TGCAGTGCTAACCGGCGATTCAAGTCTGGAAACACCATATATTTT
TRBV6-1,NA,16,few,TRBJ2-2,CASSEAPGGGSGELFF,TGTGCCAGCAGTGAAGCTCCGGGCGGTGGGTCCGGGGAGCTGTTTTTT
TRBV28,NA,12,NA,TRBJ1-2,CASGLKGYGYTF,TGTGCCAGCGGACTAAAGGGATATGGCTACACCTTC
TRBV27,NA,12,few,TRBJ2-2,CASSAYTGELFF,TGTGCCAGCAGTGCCTACACCGGGGAGCTGTTTTTT
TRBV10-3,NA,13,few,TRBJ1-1,CAISGPGVTEAFF,TGTGCCATCAGTGGTCCAGGGGTAACTGAAGCTTTCTTT
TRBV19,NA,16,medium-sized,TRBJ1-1,CASSLRAERMNTEAFF,TGTGCCAGTAGTCTCCGGGCAGAGAGAATGAACACTGAAGCTTTCTTT
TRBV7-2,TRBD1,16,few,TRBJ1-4,CASSLKGQGAAGKLFF,TGTGCCAGCAGCCTCAAGGGACAGGGGGCTGCGGGAAAACTGTTTTTT
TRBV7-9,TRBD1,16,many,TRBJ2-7,CASSPLPGTALGEQYF,TGTGCCAGCAGCCCTCTCCCCGGGACAGCCCTCGGCGAGCAGTACTTC
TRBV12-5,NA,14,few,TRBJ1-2,CASGLQGSPHGYTF,TGTGCTAGTGGTTTGCAGGGTTCCCCCCATGGCTACACCTTC
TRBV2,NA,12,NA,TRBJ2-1,CAITGRGNEQFF,TGTGCCATCACGGGTCGGGGGAATGAGCAGTTCTTC
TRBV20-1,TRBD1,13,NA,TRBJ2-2,CSGEGQSPGELFF,TGCAGTGGCGAGGGACAGTCCCCCGGGGAGCTGTTTTTT
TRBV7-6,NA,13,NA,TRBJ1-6,CASSLNDDSPLHF,TGTGCCAGCAGCTTGAATGATGATTCACCCCTCCACTTT
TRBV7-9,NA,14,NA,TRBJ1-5,CASSSTVSNQPQHF,TGTGCCAGCAGCTCGACGGTTAGCAATCAGCCCCAGCATTTT
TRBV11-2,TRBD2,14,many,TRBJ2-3,CASSSGLATDTQYF,TGTGCCAGCAGCTCGGGACTAGCCACAGATACGCAGTATTTT
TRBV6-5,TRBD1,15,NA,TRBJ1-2,CASSYTQGADYGYTF,TGTGCCAGCAGTTACACTCAGGGGGCGGACTATGGCTACACCTTC
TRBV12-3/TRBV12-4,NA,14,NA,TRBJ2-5,CASSFSGGGETQYF,TGTGCCAGCAGCTTTTCGGGTGGGGGAGAGACCCAGTACTTC
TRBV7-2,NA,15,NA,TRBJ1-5,CASSLAPLSNQPQHF,TGTGCCAGCAGCTTAGCGCCGCTCAGCAATCAGCCCCAGCATTTT
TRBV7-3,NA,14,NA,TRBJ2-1,CASSLGISVPEQFF,TGTGCCAGCAGCTTAGGGATTAGCGTCCCTGAGCAGTTCTTC
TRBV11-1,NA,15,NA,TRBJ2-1,CASSLARITHNEQFF,TGTGCCAGCAGCTTAGCGCGGATTACACACAATGAGCAGTTCTTC
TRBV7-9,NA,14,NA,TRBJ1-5,CASSLGTATQPQHF,TGTGCCAGCAGCTTAGGGACGGCTACTCAGCCCCAGCATTTT